Following are 27 T cell receptor beta chains from one sample sequenced in a study of shared clonotypes between healthy human individuals (dated by TCRdb to the early 2020s). The library was generated by the immunoSEQ multiplex PCR assay. The immuneACCESS repertoire file appears here via TCRdb, limited to in-frame rearrangements. These files lack a portion of the clones; in checked studies, under half of the deficit traces to unresolved V genes, and the cause of the others is not known. The sample includes 740,000 or so clones, with roughly 72% observed a single time. The ten largest make up around 1.8% of the sample. Sequences were obtained from memory CD4+ T cells sorted from blood. Reading the label with the study, this specimen's cell subset or site is: CD45RA-negative fraction. Receptors originate from a woman in her 30s in good health.

This clone appeared a few times. The identical CDR3 is also encoded by other nucleotide sequences in the sample. The V gene is TRBV6-1, the J gene TRBJ1-5, with TRBD1 as a possible D gene (6 bases). This CDR3 comprises 14 residues. Germline CDR1 is MNHNS and CDR2 is SASEGT. The V gene lost 4 bases and the J gene lost 2 bases, with 9 bases spanning the gap. The CDR3 coding sequence is TGTGCCAGCAGTGGGCGGACAGGCAATCAGCCCCAGCATTTT. This gives the protein CASSGRTGNQPQHF.

The chain has TRBV6-6 and TRBJ2-7; either TRBD1 or TRBD2 may supply D (7 bases each). The germline CDR1 and CDR2 sequences are MNHNY and SVGAGI (reference sequence). The V and J ends lost 6 bases and 6 bases respectively, with 15 bases between them. The CDR3 is made up of 13 amino acids. CDR3 amino acids: CASSYTGEGEQYF. The CDR3 nucleotides read TGTGCCAGCAGCTACACAGGGGAGGGCGAGCAGTACTTC.

This clone was detected many times. This sequence joins TRBV6-5 and TRBJ2-1; D assignment may be TRBD1 or TRBD2 (5 bases each). Germline CDR1 MNHEY, CDR2 SVGAGI. This CDR3 is 14 amino acids long. V dropped 5 bases and J dropped 8 bases, with 16 bases sitting between them. As DNA, the CDR3 is TGTGCCAGCAGTCCCGGGCCTGGGGACCATGAGCAGTTCTTC. This gives the protein CASSPGPGDHEQFF.

Worth noting for this clone: The sample has other DNA sequences that encode this CDR3 too. The chain employs TRBV30 and TRBJ2-1; 7 bases align to TRBD2. The V gene end was trimmed by 4 bases and the J gene end by 3 bases; junction bases not matched to a gene: 0. The CDR3 spans 12 residues. The germline gives CDR1 GTSNPN, CDR2 SVGIG (reference sequence). The CDR3 nucleotides read TGTGCCTGGACTAGCGGCTACAATGAGCAGTTCTTC. Its protein is CAWTSGYNEQFF.

The CDR3 reads CASSPQGSGPEAFF. Written as DNA, the CDR3 is TGTGCCAGCAGCCCCCAGGGGTCTGGTCCTGAAGCTTTCTTT. This chain links TRBV7-2 with TRBJ1-1; perhaps TRBD1 as D (6 bases). The V gene's germline CDR1 is SGHTA and CDR2 FQGNSA. The CDR3 loop spans 14 amino acids. Trimming removed 5 bases from V and 6 bases from J, with 16 bases in between.

The CDR3 sequence: CASSIGVSGNTIYF. DNA for the CDR3: TGTGCCAGTAGTATCGGGGTCTCTGGAAACACCATATATTTT. The J gene is TRBJ1-3, the V gene TRBV19, with D uncertain. Trimming cost V 3 bases and J 0 bases, with 6 bases left between them. Looked up from germline, CDR1 is LNHDA and CDR2 is SQIVND (reference sequence). This CDR3 comprises 14 residues.

This chain's CDR3 is CASSRGGDETQYF. CDR3 nucleotide sequence: TGTGCCAGCTCGCGAGGGGGGGATGAGACCCAGTACTTC. The chain joins TRBV6-6 to TRBJ2-5; D is perhaps TRBD2 (7 bases). CDR1 is MNHNY, CDR2 SVGAGI, per germline (reference sequence). Trimming took 8 bases from V and 5 from J, leaving 15 bases between them. The CDR3 has 13 amino acids.

This rearrangement joins TRBV2 to TRBJ2-1, with TRBD2 matching over 10 bases. The CDR3 extends over 16 amino acids. The germline V gene has CDR1 SNHLY and CDR2 FYNNEI. V was pared by 2 bases and J by 8 bases, with 9 bases of the junction left unmatched. The CDR3 region is CASSEQSSGSTHEQFF. In DNA, the CDR3 is TGTGCCAGCAGTGAACAGTCTAGCGGGAGTACGCATGAGCAGTTCTTC.

This rearrangement joins TRBV29-1 to TRBJ2-3; TRBD2 aligns across 10 bases. There are 15 residues in the CDR3. J was trimmed by 5 bases and V by 6 bases; bases with no gene match: 11. Germline V gives CDR1 SQVTM, CDR2 ANQGSEA. This CDR3 is CSVTWSSGRVDTQYF. The CDR3 DNA follows: TGCAGCGTGACTTGGTCCAGCGGGAGGGTAGATACGCAGTATTTT.

V gene TRBV19 combines with J gene TRBJ2-3; the D gene is possibly TRBD1 (6 bases). Germline lookup yields CDR1 LNHDA and CDR2 SQIVND (reference sequence). The length of the CDR3 is 15 residues. V dropped 5 bases and J dropped 2 bases, with 14 bases sitting between them. CDR3 in amino acids: CASSPGQTSTDTQYF. The CDR3 nucleotides read TGTGCCAGTAGTCCAGGACAGACCTCCACAGATACGCAGTATTTT.

The chain links TRBV11-2 to TRBJ2-5, with 14 bases aligning to TRBD2. The closer fit of TRBJ2-7 to the DNA end suggests the J call may be wrong. The CDR3 covers 17 residues. Germline V CDR1 and CDR2: SGHAT, FQNNGV. The CDR3 here is CASSPTWTSGRTHEQYF. The CDR3 DNA follows: TGTGCCAGCAGTCCTACCTGGACTAGCGGGAGGACCCACGAGCAGTACTTC.

This clone has just a few counts. The CDR3 region is CASSAPGLAGGSTDTQYF. CDR3 nucleotide sequence: TGTGCCAGCAGCGCGCCGGGACTAGCGGGAGGGAGCACAGATACGCAGTATTTT. The chain is built from TRBV9 and TRBJ2-3; 16 bases map to TRBD2. In germline, CDR1 is SGDLS, CDR2 YYNGEE. V shed 3 bases, J shed 0 bases, and the junction held 4 bases outside the gene matches. The CDR3 spans 18 residues.

This clone has a handful of counts. The genes are TRBV19 and TRBJ2-3; 7 bases fit TRBD2. Germline CDR1 and CDR2: LNHDA and SQIVND (reference sequence). Trimming took 3 bases from V and 5 from J; bases not matched to a gene: 8. The CDR3 loop spans 15 amino acids. DNA for the CDR3: TGTGCCAGTAGTATGACGGGAGGTTTTGTAGATACGCAGTATTTT. This sequence encodes CASSMTGGFVDTQYF.

This rearrangement joins TRBV18 to TRBJ1-1; TRBD1 might be the D (6 bases). This CDR3 is built from 13 residues. Germline CDR1 KGHSH, CDR2 LQKENI. V lost 6 bases and J 5 bases, leaving 13 bases between the germline ends. CDR3 coding DNA: TGTGCCAGCTCCGAGAGACAGGCAACTGAAGCTTTCTTT. This codes for CASSERQATEAFF.

The J gene is TRBJ2-7, the V gene TRBV7-2; 7 bases line up with TRBD2. The CDR3 is 15 amino acids. V shed 4 bases, J shed 0 bases, and the junction held 6 bases outside the gene matches. Germline V gene lookup returns CDR1 SGHTA and CDR2 FQGNSA. CDR3 in amino acids: CASSSRTRSSYEQYF. DNA of the CDR3: TGTGCCAGCAGCTCCAGGACTAGGAGCTCCTACGAGCAGTACTTC.

This clone was counted at least ten times. Other DNA sequences in the same sample also yield this CDR3. The genes are TRBV4-1 and TRBJ1-5; D gene unclear. The CDR3 extends over 14 amino acids. Germline CDR1 reads MGHRA; CDR2 reads YSYEKL. Trimming left V 0 bases short and J 1 base short, with 4 bases between. The CDR3 protein is CASSQEESNQPQHF. The CDR3 region has the DNA TGCGCCAGCAGCCAAGAAGAAAGCAATCAGCCCCAGCATTTT.

This sequence joins TRBV7-8 and TRBJ2-2, with TRBD2 matching 7 bases. V shed 7 bases and J 2 bases; nucleotides not matched to a gene: 10. The CDR3 is made up of 16 amino acids. CDR1 and CDR2 (germline): SGHVS, FQNEAQ. The CDR3 loop is CASTQREGRNTGELFF. CDR3 in DNA: TGTGCCAGCACCCAAAGGGAGGGGCGTAACACCGGGGAGCTGTTTTTT.

The CDR3 is CASSFASTTAYNEQFF. CDR3 coding DNA: TGTGCCAGCAGTTTTGCATCCACCACAGCCTACAATGAGCAGTTCTTC. The chain carries TRBV28 and TRBJ2-1; D remains unclear. V lost 3 bases to trimming and J lost 2 bases, with 14 bases between them. Looked up from germline, CDR1 is MDHEN and CDR2 is SYDVKM. The CDR3 runs to 16 residues.

The chain is built from TRBV13 and TRBJ2-7; 7 nucleotides line up with TRBD2. The V gene end was trimmed by 5 bases and the J gene end by 2 bases; junction bases not matched to a gene: 6. Germline values: CDR1 PRHDT, CDR2 FYEKMQ (reference sequence). The CDR3 spans 14 residues. CDR3: CASSRPSGAYEQYF. CDR3 sequence (DNA): TGTGCCAGCAGCAGACCTAGCGGCGCCTACGAGCAGTACTTC.

The rearrangement uses TRBV29-1 and TRBJ2-6, with D hard to call. Germline assignment: CDR1 SQVTM and CDR2 ANQGSEA. The germline V and J ends were trimmed by 6 bases and 4 bases, with 13 bases remaining between them. The CDR3 is 14 amino acids. This CDR3 reads CSVAVSSGANVLTF. In nucleotides, the CDR3 is TGCAGCGTCGCGGTCTCGTCGGGGGCCAACGTCCTGACTTTC. Based on the CDR3 plus reference TRBV29-1 and TRBJ2-6, the full variable domain is SAVISQKPSRDICQRGTSLTIQCQVDSQVTMMFWYRQQPGQSLTLIATANQGSEATYESGFVIDKFPISRPNLTFSTLTVSNMSPEDSSIYLCSVAVSSGANVLTFGAGSRLTVL.

The chain combines TRBV11-2 with TRBJ1-3, with D possibly TRBD1 on 6 matching bases. The V end lost 5 bases, the J end lost 4 bases, and 24 bases lay between the germline ends. CDR3 length: 18 amino acids. The germline V gene has CDR1 SGHAT and CDR2 FQNNGV. The CDR3 coding sequence is TGTGCCAGCAGCGAAGGACTGGGGGCAAGGGGCGCCGGAAACACCATATATTTT. Its translation: CASSEGLGARGAGNTIYF.

The rearrangement joins TRBV7-8 to TRBJ1-2; D unclear. The length of the CDR3 is 14 residues. Germline values: CDR1 SGHVS, CDR2 FQNEAQ. V dropped 1 base and J dropped 4 bases, with 10 bases sitting between them. This CDR3 is CASSLDPVVYGYTF. The DNA of the CDR3 is TGTGCCAGCAGCTTAGATCCCGTGGTCTATGGCTACACCTTC.

This rearrangement joins TRBV14 to TRBJ1-2; no clear D gene. Germline V gene lookup returns CDR1 SGHDN and CDR2 FVKESK. The CDR3 runs to 15 residues. Deletions cut 1 base from V and 4 bases from J, with 13 bases between. CDR3 DNA: TGTGCCAGCAGCCAAGCCTCTGTCAGTACCTATGGCTACACCTTC. This sequence encodes CASSQASVSTYGYTF.

This clone was recorded a few times. V and J are TRBV5-1 and TRBJ2-1; TRBD1 agrees at 8 bases. CDR1 and CDR2 (germline): SGHRS, YFSETQ. J gave up 6 bases and V 4 bases, and 6 bases lay outside the gene matches. CDR3 size: 14 residues. The CDR3 coding sequence is TGCGCCAGCAGCATCGATGGGACAGGCAATGAGCAGTTCTTC. Protein product: CASSIDGTGNEQFF.

The sample holds many counts of this clone. V usage is TRBV28 and J usage is TRBJ2-1; tentatively, D is TRBD1 (6 bases). Germline V gives CDR1 MDHEN, CDR2 SYDVKM. Between the trimmed V and J ends, which lost 6 bases and 4 bases, there was a span of 22 bases. This CDR3 contains 17 residues. CDR3 sequence reads: CASSPTGQQRYYNEQFF. CDR3 DNA sequence: TGTGCCAGCAGCCCCACCGGACAGCAACGATATTACAATGAGCAGTTCTTC.

The chain has TRBV25-1 and TRBJ2-3; 8 positions match TRBD2. V trimming: 1 base; J trimming: 6 bases; junction bases outside the gene matches: 9. The CDR3 length is 16 residues. CDR1 and CDR2 from the germline V gene are MGHDK and SYGVNS. The chain's CDR3 is CASSESASGPGDTQYF. The CDR3 nucleotides are TGTGCCAGCAGTGAATCAGCTAGCGGGCCTGGGGATACGCAGTATTTT. Full variable domain (remainder filled in from reference TRBV25-1 and TRBJ2-3): EADIYQTPRYLVIGTGKKITLECSQTMGHDKMYWYQQDPGMELHLIHYSYGVNSTEKGDLSSESTVSRIRTEHFPLTLESARPSHTSQYLCASSESASGPGDTQYFGPGTRLTVL.

This clone was recorded once. The CDR3 bases are TGCAGCGTTGGAGGTAGCGGGAGGGCAGAAAATGAGCAGTTCTTC. Its protein product is CSVGGSGRAENEQFF. This chain joins TRBV29-1 and TRBJ2-1, with 11 bases lining up with TRBD2. The germline V gene has CDR1 SQVTM and CDR2 ANQGSEA. With V trimmed by 4 bases and J by 7 bases, 9 bases remained unmatched. The CDR3 has 15 residues.